The 14 T cell receptor beta chains below all came from one sample that was sequenced in a study of memory CD4+ T cells and cytomegalovirus serostatus. Measured with immunoSEQ multiplex PCR; TCRdb has only the in-frame clones, and not every one. The sample includes 50,000 to 65,000 clones, over 60% of them seen just once. The sort gate was single viable CD3+CD4+CD8-CD45RO+ cells for memory CD4+ T cells. Sequencing was carried out using memory CD4+ T cells from blood. The receptors shown here come from an adult in good health and CMV-seropositive.

This chain joins TRBV19 and TRBJ1-6, with D perhaps TRBD1 (5 bases). With 2 bases removed from V and 8 bases from J, the gap between germline ends came to 13 bases. The CDR3 totals 15 residues. Germline CDR1 reads LNHDA; CDR2 reads SQIVND (reference sequence). The CDR3 DNA sequence: TGTGCCAGTAGTATAATGGGGACGGAGGATTCACCCCTCCACTTT. Its protein product is CASSIMGTEDSPLHF.

The J gene is TRBJ1-4, the V gene TRBV5-6, with 12 bases matching TRBD1. CDR3 length: 15 residues. Germline V gene data show CDR1 as SGHDT and CDR2 as YYEEEE. Trimming cost V 4 bases and J 5 bases; bases outside gene matches: 3. The CDR3 nucleotides read TGTGCCAGCAGCGGGGACAGGGGGCGGAATGAAAAACTGTTTTTT. Protein product: CASSGDRGRNEKLFF.

This chain uses TRBV15 with TRBJ1-2; tentative D call: TRBD1 (6 bases). Trimming took 3 bases from V and 7 from J, leaving 21 bases between them. Germline-derived CDR1 and CDR2 are LNHNV and YYDKDF (reference sequence). The CDR3 is 16 amino acids. In DNA form, the CDR3 reads TGTGCCACCAGCAGCCGGGACACGGGCAGGACGGGTGGCTACACCTTC. The encoded protein is CATSSRDTGRTGGYTF.

The chain employs TRBV2 and TRBJ1-1, with a weak D call TRBD1 (6 bases). This CDR3 is 12 amino acids long. Germline CDR1 and CDR2: SNHLY and FYNNEI. Trimming pared 7 bases from V and 7 bases from J, leaving 13 bases between. The CDR3 protein is CASTEQGLEAFF. The CDR3 coding sequence is TGTGCCAGCACGGAACAGGGCCTTGAAGCTTTCTTT.

About this clone itself: An end of the junction does not agree with germline; a read error may underlie this. The chain has TRBV7-7 and TRBJ2-7, with D possibly matching TRBD1 (6 bases). The CDR3 spans 15 residues. Germline V gene data show CDR1 as SSHAT and CDR2 as FNYEAQ (reference sequence). The CDR3 DNA reads as TGTGCTAGCAGTCGAGGGACATCACAAAGTAACGAGCAGTACTTC. It is translated as CASSRGTSQSNEQYF.

V is TRBV30 and J is TRBJ1-1; TRBD1 matches at 7 bases. Germline V gives CDR1 GTSNPN, CDR2 SVGIG (reference sequence). With 5 bases clipped from V and 7 bases from J, the junction kept 16 bases outside the gene matches. The CDR3 is made up of 15 amino acids. The CDR3 is CAWAPGTVVIFEAFF. CDR3 nucleotides: TGTGCCTGGGCTCCCGGGACAGTGGTAATCTTTGAAGCTTTCTTT.

This chain links TRBV29-1 with TRBJ2-7; 7 nucleotides agree with TRBD1. The CDR3 contains 12 residues. V was clipped by 6 bases and J by 3 bases; unmatched bases: 5. Germline CDR1 reads SQVTM; CDR2 reads ANQGSEA. The CDR3 nucleotides read TGCAGCGTCACTGGGGACAGCTACGAGCAGTACTTC. Translating it yields CSVTGDSYEQYF.

This chain links TRBV4-1 with TRBJ1-5; D ambiguous. Trimming shortened V by 6 bases and J by 5 bases, and 17 bases separated the two germline ends. Germline V gene lookup returns CDR1 MGHRA and CDR2 YSYEKL. The CDR3 covers 15 residues. The CDR3 here is CASSATPTPYQPQHF. The CDR3, as DNA: TGCGCCAGCAGTGCGACACCCACCCCGTATCAGCCCCAGCATTTT.

This clone was found a few times. The chain is built from TRBV15 and TRBJ1-5; D remains unclear. Germline assignment: CDR1 LNHNV and CDR2 YYDKDF (reference sequence). The CDR3 length is 13 residues. V lost 4 bases and J lost 2, with 6 bases in between. CDR3 in DNA: TGTGCCACCAGCACCGGACGCAATCAGCCCCAGCATTTT. Encoded protein: CATSTGRNQPQHF.

The chain uses TRBV6-1 and TRBJ1-5; D is unclear. CDR1 and CDR2 (germline): MNHNS, SASEGT. V was cut by 2 bases and J by 11 bases, with 10 bases left in between. The CDR3 is 12 amino acids. CDR3 sequence reads: CASSELTKTQHF. The DNA for the CDR3 is TGTGCCAGCAGTGAACTAACGAAGACCCAGCATTTT.

This chain uses TRBV29-1 with TRBJ2-3; 12 bases fit TRBD2. V lost 5 bases, J lost 6 bases, and 0 bases stayed unmatched. CDR3 length: 12 amino acids. Germline assignment: CDR1 SQVTM and CDR2 ANQGSEA. In nucleotides, the CDR3 is TGCAGCGTTACTAGCGGGAGGGATACGCAGTATTTT. As protein: CSVTSGRDTQYF.

This clone has only a few counts. The chain couples TRBV6-4 to TRBJ2-1; 8 nucleotides align to TRBD1. CDR1 is MRHNA, CDR2 SNTAGT, per germline. The CDR3 consists of 14 residues. Trimming at V came to 6 bases and at J to 5 bases, leaving 6 bases not matched to a gene. In nucleotides, the CDR3 is TGTGCCAGCAGCCGGGACAGGCAAAACAATGAGCAGTTCTTC. Its protein product is CASSRDRQNNEQFF.

This rearrangement joins TRBV5-4 to TRBJ2-5; D remains unclear. Trimming stripped 3 bases from V and 4 bases from J, with 10 bases between. This CDR3 region has 13 residues. From germline, CDR1 is SGHNT and CDR2 YYREEE (reference sequence). CDR3 in amino acids: CASSSQAGETQYF. CDR3 nucleotides: TGTGCCAGCAGCTCGCAGGCCGGAGAGACCCAGTACTTC.

V and J are TRBV29-1 and TRBJ2-5, with 12 bases aligning to TRBD1. The V gene end was trimmed by 8 bases and the J gene end by 0 bases; junction bases not matched to a gene: 7. CDR1 is SQVTM and CDR2 is ANQGSEA in the germline V gene. This CDR3 spans 15 amino acids. CDR3 sequence: CSTRGTGGHQETQYF. The DNA of the CDR3 is TGCAGCACCCGTGGGACAGGGGGCCACCAAGAGACCCAGTACTTC.